These 14 T cell receptor beta chains were sequenced from one sample in a study of blood T cells in healthy people across ages. With a J-beta primer mix and a sample-barcoded 5' primer, a second PCR ran roughly 6 to 11 cycles. TCRdb ran MiXCR on the 5' RACE reads and lists one entry per CDR3 protein. The table includes about 730,000 distinct CDR3 sequences, around 46% detected once. Source material: blood. The receptor source for this set is a woman aged 55 to 70 in good health.

The V gene is TRBV6-1, the J gene TRBJ1-4; 8 nucleotides line up with TRBD1. Trimming took 8 bases from V and 5 from J; bases not matched to a gene: 4. The V gene's germline CDR1 is MNHNS and CDR2 SASEGT. The CDR3 is 13 residues long. As DNA, the CDR3 is TGTGCCAGCTCGGACAGGGAGAATGAAAAACTGTTTTTT. This codes for CASSDRENEKLFF.

This clonotype was counted between two and nine times. The rearrangement links TRBV20-1 to TRBJ2-4; D uncertain. Germline assignment: CDR1 DFQATT and CDR2 SNEGSKA (reference sequence). The V end was cut by 3 bases, the J end by 5 bases, with 5 bases between. CDR3 size: 11 residues. CDR3 region: CSARGQNIQYF. The CDR3, as DNA: TGCAGTGCTAGGGGTCAAAACATTCAGTACTTC.

The CDR3 loop reads CATSRADGVGQYEQYF. CDR3 nucleotide sequence: TGTGCCACCAGCAGAGCGGACGGGGTGGGACAATACGAGCAGTACTTC. The rearrangement links TRBV15 to TRBJ2-7, with D possibly matching TRBD1 (6 bases). Germline-derived CDR1 and CDR2 are LNHNV and YYDKDF (reference sequence). Trimming removed 1 base at V and 4 bases at J, with 17 bases between. The CDR3 has 16 amino acids.

Points on this clonotype: A much larger clone differs by one base, so this may be a read error. The rearrangement uses TRBV27 and TRBJ1-2, with 8 bases lining up with TRBD1. The CDR3 is 14 residues long. The ends lost 5 bases at V and 4 bases at J; junction bases unmatched: 6. In germline, CDR1 is MNHEY, CDR2 SMNVEV (reference sequence). CDR3 region: CASSPITGGYGYTF. CDR3 bases: TGTGCCAGCAGTCCTATAACAGGGGGCTATGGCTACACCTTC.

The chain links TRBV5-5 to TRBJ2-4; a possible D gene is TRBD2 (6 bases). Germline V gene data show CDR1 as SGHKS and CDR2 as YYEKEE (reference sequence). The CDR3 is 16 residues long. Trimming left V 4 bases short and J 0 bases short, with 14 bases between. CDR3 sequence: CASSPLAEIAKNIQYF. CDR3 bases: TGTGCCAGCAGCCCCTTAGCGGAAATAGCCAAAAACATTCAGTACTTC.

Note on this clonotype: A single base separates this from a much larger clone, so it may be a read error. V and J are TRBV30 and TRBJ2-5, with D tentatively TRBD2 (5 bases). Per germline, CDR1 GTSNPN and CDR2 SVGIG (reference sequence). The CDR3 runs to 12 residues. CDR3 loop: CAGSVRGETQYF. The CDR3 DNA reads as TGTGCCGGGAGTGTACGGGGAGAGACCCAGTACTTC.

This clonotype occurred many times. V is TRBV6-5 and J is TRBJ2-7; D uncertain. The V gene's germline CDR1 is MNHEY and CDR2 SVGAGI. V dropped 2 bases and J dropped 0 bases, with 11 bases sitting between them. The CDR3 consists of 15 residues. The CDR3 region is CASSYKLGFSYEQYF. The CDR3 region has the DNA TGTGCCAGCAGTTACAAATTGGGATTCTCCTACGAGCAGTACTTC.

This clonotype showed up just a few times. The chain joins TRBV4-2 to TRBJ1-5; perhaps TRBD1 as D (6 bases). There are 14 residues in the CDR3. V lost 10 bases and J 9 bases, leaving 22 bases between the germline ends. Germline assignment: CDR1 LGHNA and CDR2 YNFKEQ. The CDR3 sequence: CAISRDTNRWPQHF. The CDR3 bases are TGTGCCATTTCCCGGGACACCAATCGCTGGCCCCAGCATTTT.

The V gene is TRBV20-1, the J gene TRBJ2-7, with 7 nucleotides matching TRBD2. The CDR3 contains 14 residues. Trimming removed 0 bases from V and 5 bases from J; junction bases left unmatched: 7. Per the germline V gene, CDR1 is DFQATT and CDR2 is SNEGSKA (reference sequence). The chain's CDR3 is CSAREGREMDEQYF. The DNA of the CDR3 is TGCAGTGCTAGAGAGGGGCGGGAGATGGACGAGCAGTACTTC.

This clonotype has only one observation. V and J are TRBV5-1 and TRBJ2-1; TRBD1 matches 8 bases. The J segment lost 7 bases and the V segment lost 1 base, leaving 10 bases of the junction unmatched. The germline V gene encodes CDR1 SGHRS and CDR2 YFSETQ. The CDR3 contains 16 residues. CDR3 DNA sequence: TGCGCCAGCAGCTTGTTCGGGCAGGGGGCGGGAAATGAGCAGTTCTTC. Amino acid sequence: CASSLFGQGAGNEQFF.

This clonotype was counted a few times. The J gene is TRBJ1-4, the V gene TRBV12-3 or TRBV12-4; possible D gene TRBD1, 6 bases. CDR3 length equals 14 residues. V was clipped by 5 bases and J by 5 bases, with 12 bases between them. CDR3 coding DNA: TGTGCCAGCAGTCCCTTAGACAGGAATGAAAAACTGTTTTTT. Translating gives CASSPLDRNEKLFF.

This clonotype showed up many times. J is TRBJ2-1 and V is TRBV29-1; no firm D call. CDR1 and CDR2 from the germline V gene are SQVTM and ANQGSEA. V lost 1 base and J lost 0, with 16 bases in between. This CDR3 is 17 amino acids long. CDR3 amino acids: CSVEGVGYLSSYNEQFF. The CDR3 DNA sequence: TGCAGCGTTGAAGGGGTGGGCTACCTGAGCTCCTACAATGAGCAGTTCTTC.

The genes are TRBV11-2 and TRBJ2-6, with TRBD2 identical over 14 bases. The CDR3 contains 21 residues. Germline assignment: CDR1 SGHAT and CDR2 FQNNGV. The V segment lost 4 bases and the J segment 0 bases; nucleotides outside the gene matches: 11. CDR3: CASSSKTGLAGGDSGANVLTF. The CDR3 DNA reads as TGTGCCAGCAGCTCAAAGACAGGACTAGCGGGAGGCGACTCTGGGGCCAACGTCCTGACTTTC.

With respect to this clonotype: At one of its ends the junction is not consistent with the germline gene, which may arise from a read error. The V gene is TRBV7-2, the J gene TRBJ2-6, with a possible D match to TRBD1 (5 bases). This CDR3 has 17 amino acids. Germline V CDR1 and CDR2: SGHTA, FQGNSA. As DNA, the CDR3 is TGTGCCAGCAGCCCTGTTGGATCGAGCTCTGGGGCCGACGTCCTGACTTTC. Translating gives CASSPVGSSSGADVLTF.